Following are 8 T cell receptor beta chains from one sample sequenced in a study of shared clonotypes between healthy human individuals. Profiling relied on immunoSEQ multiplex PCR, and the TCRdb table lists in-frame clones only, not all of them. The data hold some 2,400,000 clones, with approximately 94% observed a single time. Sequenced input: naive CD4+ T cells sorted from blood. Subset noted: CD45RA+ positively selected. All receptors come from a man aged 18 to 29 in good health.

This chain links TRBV28 with TRBJ1-2; 9 bases line up with TRBD1. The CDR3 sequence is 17 residues long. Germline V gene lookup returns CDR1 MDHEN and CDR2 SYDVKM. V trimming: 5 bases; J trimming: 7 bases; junction bases outside the gene matches: 17. The CDR3 reads CASSQLGGTGLGSGYTF. The CDR3 DNA is TGTGCCAGCAGTCAACTCGGGGGGACAGGGTTAGGAAGTGGCTACACCTTC.

V gene TRBV14 combines with J gene TRBJ2-1; TRBD2 matches 7 bases. The CDR3 runs to 15 residues. J gave up 3 bases and V 0 bases, and 2 bases lay outside the gene matches. Germline V gene sequence: CDR1 SGHDN, CDR2 FVKESK. For the CDR3, the DNA is TGTGCCAGCAGCCAAGACGGGGGGTTCTACAATGAGCAGTTCTTC. Residues: CASSQDGGFYNEQFF.

This clone appeared once. This chain connects TRBV2 to TRBJ2-3; D uncertain. The germline V gene has CDR1 SNHLY and CDR2 FYNNEI. The V end was cut by 3 bases, the J end by 1 base, with 14 bases between. The CDR3 spans 16 residues. CDR3 coding DNA: TGTGCCAGCAGTGATACCGGGTTCCCTGGCACAGATACGCAGTATTTT. Residues: CASSDTGFPGTDTQYF.

This sequence joins TRBV6-1 and TRBJ2-5; D possibly uses TRBD1 or TRBD2 (6 bases each). The CDR3 spans 17 residues. The V end lost 4 bases, the J end lost 2 bases, and 20 bases lay between the germline ends. Germline V gene data show CDR1 as MNHNS and CDR2 as SASEGT. The CDR3 bases are TGTGCCAGCAGTGGGCAATGGGGGGCGGGGACTCAAGAGACCCAGTACTTC. Its protein product is CASSGQWGAGTQETQYF.

The chain couples TRBV5-4 to TRBJ2-7; a weak D match, TRBD1 (6 bases). The CDR3 runs to 16 residues. Between the trimmed V and J ends, which lost 1 base and 0 bases, there was a span of 14 bases. Germline V gene data show CDR1 as SGHNT and CDR2 as YYREEE (reference sequence). The CDR3 region has the DNA TGTGCCAGCAGCTTGAAAGCAACAGGGAGCTCCTACGAGCAGTACTTC. Its protein is CASSLKATGSSYEQYF.

V is TRBV7-3 and J is TRBJ1-1, with 8 bases fitting TRBD1. CDR3 length equals 13 residues. Trimming took 4 bases from V and 7 from J; bases not matched to a gene: 5. The germline V gene encodes CDR1 SGHTA and CDR2 FQGTGA. This chain's CDR3 is CASSSDRAGEAFF. CDR3 nucleotides: TGTGCCAGCAGCTCGGACAGGGCCGGTGAAGCTTTCTTT.

This chain connects TRBV15 to TRBJ2-7; D gene unclear. CDR3 length: 14 amino acids. Germline V lookup: CDR1 LNHNV, CDR2 YYDKDF (reference sequence). V lost 0 bases to trimming and J lost 5 bases, with 11 bases between them. The CDR3 bases are TGTGCCACCAGCAGAGAATTCCCCCTTAACGAGCAGTACTTC. Its translation is CATSREFPLNEQYF.

The chain recombines TRBV11-3 with TRBJ2-1; possible D gene TRBD2, 5 bases. The CDR3 loop spans 16 amino acids. The germline V and J ends were trimmed by 5 bases and 0 bases, with 14 bases remaining between them. Germline V lookup: CDR1 SGHNT, CDR2 YENEEA. DNA of the CDR3: TGTGCCAGCAGCCCAGGTCGAGGGAGCTCCTACAATGAGCAGTTCTTC. Its protein product is CASSPGRGSSYNEQFF.